A single sample is the source of the 11 T cell receptor beta chains below, sequenced in a study of blood T cell repertoires in COVID-19. Assay used: immunoSEQ multiplex PCR; TCRdb lists only in-frame clones, some missing. The table has over 100,000 clones, roughly nine tenths seen once; the top ten hold 5% to 6.5%. Material: peripheral blood. The source is a human donor in a cohort sampled during active COVID-19.

The V gene is TRBV27, the J gene TRBJ1-2, with a weak D call TRBD1 (6 bases). Germline CDR1 MNHEY, CDR2 SMNVEV (reference sequence). V was trimmed by 0 bases and J by 5 bases, leaving 13 bases between them. The CDR3 contains 15 residues. Here the CDR3 DNA reads TGTGCCAGCAGTTTATCTCGGCAGGGGTGGTATGGCTACACCTTC. Translating it yields CASSLSRQGWYGYTF.

This chain connects TRBV4-1 to TRBJ2-1; tentative D call: TRBD2 (6 bases). Germline lookup yields CDR1 MGHRA and CDR2 YSYEKL. This CDR3 spans 16 amino acids. V was trimmed by 4 bases and J by 7 bases, leaving 20 bases between them. In nucleotides, the CDR3 is TGCGCCAGCAGCCCTCTGGGGTCCAGCGGACTAAATGAGCAGTTCTTC. Encoded protein: CASSPLGSSGLNEQFF.

The chain is built from TRBV6-2 or TRBV6-3 and TRBJ2-3, with 9 positions matching TRBD2. Looked up from germline, CDR1 is MNHEY and CDR2 is SVGEGT. This CDR3 contains 16 residues. The junction had 6 bases not matched to a gene; V was cut back by 2 bases and J by 3 bases. The CDR3 is CASSYSGGLATDTQYF. The CDR3 region has the DNA TGTGCCAGCAGTTACAGTGGGGGACTAGCAACAGATACGCAGTATTTT.

This sequence joins TRBV5-5 and TRBJ2-5; possible D gene TRBD1, 6 bases. CDR3 length: 14 amino acids. Deletions cut 4 bases from V and 1 base from J, with 11 bases between. Germline V gene sequence: CDR1 SGHKS, CDR2 YYEKEE (reference sequence). The CDR3 region has the DNA TGTGCCAGCAGCCCCCGGACAGTCCAAGAGACCCAGTACTTC. Translating gives CASSPRTVQETQYF.

DNA for the CDR3: TGTGCCAGCAGCGTAGGGGGCCCAAGGACAGATACGCAGTATTTT. Translating gives CASSVGGPRTDTQYF. V gene TRBV9 combines with J gene TRBJ2-3; D is perhaps TRBD1 (5 bases). There are 15 residues in the CDR3. The germline CDR1 and CDR2 sequences are SGDLS and YYNGEE. V lost 0 bases to trimming and J lost 3 bases, with 11 bases between them.

The rearrangement joins TRBV11-2 to TRBJ2-3, with D uncertain. Germline loops: CDR1 SGHAT, CDR2 FQNNGV. The CDR3 is made up of 13 amino acids. Between the trimmed V and J ends, which lost 7 bases and 7 bases, there was a span of 15 bases. The DNA for the CDR3 is TGTGCCAGCACCGCGACTCCTAACTATACGCAGTATTTT. Protein: CASTATPNYTQYF. The full variable domain, its missing parts supplied by reference TRBV11-2 and TRBJ2-3, is EAGVAQSPRYKIIEKRQSVAFWCNPISGHATLYWYQQILGQGPKLLIQFQNNGVVDDSQLPKDRFSAERLKGVDSTLKIQPAKLEDSAVYLCASTATPNYTQYFGPGTRLTVL.

The chain recombines TRBV18 with TRBJ1-3, with D perhaps TRBD1 (5 bases). CDR1 is KGHSH and CDR2 is LQKENI in the germline V gene. V was clipped by 4 bases and J by 6 bases, with 10 bases between them. CDR3 length equals 13 residues. The CDR3 nucleotides are TGTGCCAGCTCACGGGACTCCGTAAACACCATATATTTT. Its protein is CASSRDSVNTIYF.

The genes are TRBV27 and TRBJ2-3; D possibly corresponds to TRBD1 (6 bases). Germline V gene sequence: CDR1 MNHEY, CDR2 SMNVEV (reference sequence). The CDR3 loop spans 15 amino acids. The V end lost 4 bases, the J end lost 0 bases, and 11 bases lay between the germline ends. The CDR3 reads CASSSDSTSTDTQYF. CDR3 coding DNA: TGTGCCAGCAGTTCGGACAGTACTAGCACAGATACGCAGTATTTT.

The chain links TRBV13 to TRBJ1-6, with D perhaps matching TRBD1 (6 bases). Germline V lookup: CDR1 PRHDT, CDR2 FYEKMQ (reference sequence). Deletions cut 4 bases from V and 10 bases from J, with 17 bases between. This CDR3 contains 15 residues. CDR3 in DNA: TGTGCCAGCAGCTCAAGCCTGGGGGCCGGATCACCCCTCCACTTT. It encodes CASSSSLGAGSPLHF.

The V gene is TRBV9, the J gene TRBJ2-7; 7 bases agree with TRBD1. Trimming cost V 3 bases and J 4 bases; bases outside gene matches: 7. From germline, CDR1 is SGDLS and CDR2 YYNGEE. This CDR3 has 14 residues. This CDR3 reads CASSETGQPYEQYF. CDR3 coding DNA: TGTGCCAGCAGCGAAACGGGACAGCCTTACGAGCAGTACTTC. The variable domain in full, completed from reference TRBV9 and TRBJ2-7, reads DSGVTQTPKHLITATGQRVTLRCSPRSGDLSVYWYQQSLDQGLQFLIQYYNGEERAKGNILERFSAQQFPDLHSELNLSSLELGDSALYFCASSETGQPYEQYFGPGTRLTVT.

This clone was found once. V and J are TRBV11-2 and TRBJ2-7; D is uncertain. V was shortened by 1 base and J by 4 bases, with 20 bases between the two germline ends. The CDR3 spans 17 residues. Germline CDR1 SGHAT, CDR2 FQNNGV. The CDR3: CASSLASVVGLIYEQYF. The CDR3 nucleotides are TGTGCCAGCAGCTTAGCTTCGGTGGTGGGCTTAATATACGAGCAGTACTTC.